Below, 23 T cell receptor beta chains from the same sample are listed, as sequenced in a study of blood T cell repertoires in COVID-19. Profiled with immunoSEQ multiplex PCR; TCRdb holds only in-frame clones, not every one. The sample carries around 170,000 clones, approximately 90% recorded once. The specimen was peripheral blood. The receptors were sampled from a man aged 18 to 35 who had recovered from COVID-19.

V and J are TRBV5-6 and TRBJ2-7; 8 bases match TRBD1. Germline lookup yields CDR1 SGHDT and CDR2 YYEEEE. CDR3 length: 15 residues. The V gene end was trimmed by 4 bases and the J gene end by 0 bases; junction bases not matched to a gene: 6. For the CDR3, the DNA is TGTGCCAGCAGCCAGGTCGGACAGGGCTCCTACGAGCAGTACTTC. This codes for CASSQVGQGSYEQYF.

This chain uses TRBV3-1 (or the pseudogene TRBV3-2) with TRBJ1-6, with D possibly being TRBD1 (6 bases). Trimming removed 4 bases from V and 9 bases from J, with 16 bases in between. The CDR3 spans 15 residues. Germline CDR1 LGHDT, CDR2 YNNKEL (reference sequence). The CDR3 region has the DNA TGTGCCAGCAGCCCAGGGCAGCAAGGGGGTTCACCCCTCCACTTT. This gives the protein CASSPGQQGGSPLHF.

The chain couples TRBV7-9 to TRBJ2-4; a weak D match, TRBD2 (6 bases). Germline CDR1 reads SEHNR; CDR2 reads FQNEAQ (reference sequence). This CDR3 has 18 residues. V lost 5 bases and J 0 bases, leaving 20 bases between the germline ends. Here the CDR3 DNA reads TGTGCCAGCAGCCCCCCCCTGCGAATGGGGGGAGCCAAAAACATTCAGTACTTC. Amino acid sequence: CASSPPLRMGGAKNIQYF.

The gene calls are TRBV6-1 and TRBJ1-2; 9 positions match TRBD1. The CDR3 consists of 15 residues. J lost 4 bases, V lost 0 bases, and 3 bases had no gene match. CDR1 is MNHNS, CDR2 SASEGT, per germline. CDR3 in DNA: TGTGCCAGCAGTGAAGCGCTGGGACAGGGCTATGGCTACACCTTC. Translated, it gives CASSEALGQGYGYTF.

This chain links TRBV11-3 with TRBJ2-3; possibly TRBD2 for D (6 bases). This CDR3 is 16 amino acids long. V shed 0 bases and J shed 0 bases, with 10 bases lying between them. Germline CDR1 reads SGHNT; CDR2 reads YENEEA. This CDR3 is CASSLELALSTDTQYF. CDR3 sequence (DNA): TGTGCCAGCAGCTTAGAGCTAGCGCTGAGCACAGATACGCAGTATTTT.

This chain connects TRBV19 to TRBJ2-7; 7 bases map to TRBD2. There are 13 residues in the CDR3. Germline CDR1 is LNHDA and CDR2 is SQIVND (reference sequence). J lost 0 bases, V lost 6 bases, and 2 bases had no gene match. CDR3 sequence reads: CASRASGSYEQYF. CDR3 nucleotides: TGTGCCAGTAGGGCTAGCGGCTCCTACGAGCAGTACTTC.

The chain joins TRBV18 to TRBJ2-2; D may be TRBD1 (6 bases). Per germline, CDR1 KGHSH and CDR2 LQKENI. This CDR3 region has 17 residues. Trimming cost V 0 bases and J 3 bases, with 14 bases left between them. The CDR3 sequence: CASSPPRTGSDTGELFF. CDR3 DNA sequence: TGTGCCAGCTCACCACCGCGAACAGGGAGCGACACCGGGGAGCTGTTTTTT.

The chain joins TRBV18 to TRBJ2-7; tentatively, D is TRBD2 (5 bases). Trimming took off 6 bases at V and 5 bases at J, with 17 bases between the two ends. Germline V CDR1 and CDR2: KGHSH, LQKENI. CDR3 length equals 14 residues. The CDR3 bases are TGTGCCAGCTCCATAAACTTCCTTAGCGACGAGCAGTACTTC. Protein product: CASSINFLSDEQYF.

The chain carries TRBV19 and TRBJ1-5, with D uncertain. Germline-derived CDR1 and CDR2 are LNHDA and SQIVND (reference sequence). V dropped 6 bases and J dropped 3 bases, with 18 bases sitting between them. The CDR3 contains 16 residues. This CDR3 is CASRNVFRLYNQPQHF. The CDR3 DNA reads TGTGCCAGTAGAAACGTTTTTCGGTTGTACAATCAGCCCCAGCATTTT.

The gene calls are TRBV6-7 and TRBJ1-1, with 9 positions matching TRBD1. TRBV6-7 is an ORF for which the function is uncertain. CDR3 length: 11 amino acids. The trim removed 8 bases at V and 12 bases at J, leaving 7 bases unmatched. The CDR3 DNA reads TGTGCCAGCCGCGAAGGGACAGGGACTTTCTTT. Amino acid sequence: CASREGTGTFF.

CDR3 sequence: CASTGQGATEAFF. The CDR3 DNA is TGTGCCAGTACCGGACAGGGGGCCACTGAAGCTTTCTTT. The chain links TRBV19 to TRBJ1-1, with 11 bases identical to TRBD1. Germline V gives CDR1 LNHDA, CDR2 SQIVND (reference sequence). The CDR3 consists of 13 residues. V lost 7 bases to trimming and J lost 4 bases; unmatched junction nucleotides: 2. Full variable domain (remainder filled in from reference TRBV19 and TRBJ1-1): DGGITQSPKYLFRKEGQNVTLSCEQNLNHDAMYWYRQDPGQGLRLIYYSQIVNDFQKGDIAEGYSVSREKKESFPLTVTSAQKNPTAFYLCASTGQGATEAFFGQGTRLTVV.

The chain links TRBV28 to TRBJ1-2, with D possibly TRBD1 on 5 matching bases. Germline values: CDR1 MDHEN, CDR2 SYDVKM. CDR3 length: 16 residues. Trimming took 2 bases from V and 0 from J, leaving 13 bases between them. In nucleotides, the CDR3 is TGTGCCAGCAGTTTAGGGCCAGGGCGAGCTAACTATGGCTACACCTTC. Its translation is CASSLGPGRANYGYTF.

The chain joins TRBV7-2 to TRBJ2-7; tentatively, D is TRBD2 (5 bases). Germline CDR1 SGHTA, CDR2 FQGNSA. Trimming left V 4 bases short and J 2 bases short, with 15 bases between. This CDR3 has 15 amino acids. CDR3 loop: CASSSRADGTYEQYF. CDR3 in DNA: TGTGCCAGCAGCTCACGAGCGGATGGGACCTACGAGCAGTACTTC. Variable domain in full (rest from reference TRBV7-2 and TRBJ2-7): GAGVSQSPSNKVTEKGKDVELRCDPISGHTALYWYRQSLGQGLEFLIYFQGNSAPDKSGLPSDRFSAERTGGSVSTLTIQRTQQEDSAVYLCASSSRADGTYEQYFGPGTRLTVT.

The chain links TRBV2 to TRBJ1-2; 12 bases are a match to TRBD1. This CDR3 region has 17 residues. The V segment lost 8 bases and the J segment 1 base; nucleotides outside the gene matches: 11. Germline values: CDR1 SNHLY, CDR2 FYNNEI. The CDR3 loop reads CASYSGTGGTHNYGYTF. In DNA, the CDR3 is TGTGCCAGCTATTCAGGGACAGGGGGCACCCATAACTATGGCTACACCTTC. Based on the CDR3 plus reference TRBV2 and TRBJ1-2, the full variable domain is EPEVTQTPSHQVTQMGQEVILRCVPISNHLYFYWYRQILGQKVEFLVSFYNNEISEKSEIFDDQFSVERPDGSNFTLKIRSTKLEDSAMYFCASYSGTGGTHNYGYTFGSGTRLTVV.

This rearrangement joins TRBV6-2 or TRBV6-3 to TRBJ2-7; TRBD1 is a possible D gene (5 bases). The CDR3 sequence is 14 residues long. CDR1 MNHEY and CDR2 SVGEGT come from the germline V gene. The V and J ends lost 3 bases and 3 bases respectively, with 12 bases between them. In DNA, the CDR3 is TGTGCCAGCAGTTATGGGGCGAAACACTACGAGCAGTACTTC. Encoded protein: CASSYGAKHYEQYF.

CDR3 residues: CASTFGQGMTYEQYF. The CDR3 DNA is TGTGCCAGCACCTTCGGCCAGGGAATGACCTACGAGCAGTACTTC. J is TRBJ2-7 and V is TRBV7-2, with a weak D call TRBD1 (5 bases). Per germline, CDR1 SGHTA and CDR2 FQGNSA. CDR3 size: 15 residues. The ends were cut back, 7 bases at V and 2 bases at J, with 18 bases in the middle.

The rearrangement uses TRBV11-2 and TRBJ2-1, with D uncertain. The CDR3 runs to 13 residues. The V gene's germline CDR1 is SGHAT and CDR2 FQNNGV. V lost 3 bases, J lost 4 bases, and 7 bases lay in between. CDR3 in amino acids: CASSFEPYNEQFF. The CDR3 DNA sequence: TGTGCCAGCAGCTTTGAGCCTTACAATGAGCAGTTCTTC. Combining the CDR3 with reference TRBV11-2 and TRBJ2-1 gives the whole variable domain EAGVAQSPRYKIIEKRQSVAFWCNPISGHATLYWYQQILGQGPKLLIQFQNNGVVDDSQLPKDRFSAERLKGVDSTLKIQPAKLEDSAVYLCASSFEPYNEQFFGPGTRLTVL.

V gene TRBV28 combines with J gene TRBJ1-2; D gene uncertain. CDR1 MDHEN and CDR2 SYDVKM come from the germline V gene. Trimming stripped 4 bases from V and 8 bases from J, with 8 bases between. The CDR3 has 11 residues. The CDR3 loop is CASSSRWGYTF. The DNA of the CDR3 is TGTGCCAGCAGTTCTCGGTGGGGCTACACCTTC.

The chain couples TRBV18 to TRBJ2-3; 8 bases are shared with TRBD1. The DNA matches TRBJ1-5 better at its end, which makes the J call doubtful. This CDR3 has 15 residues. CDR1 and CDR2 from the germline V gene are KGHSH and LQKENI. CDR3 sequence reads: CASSSRQGTTDTQHF. The CDR3 region has the DNA TGTGCCAGCTCATCGAGACAGGGGACCACAGATACGCAGCATTTT.

The V gene is TRBV7-2, the J gene TRBJ2-1; D perhaps matches TRBD2 (6 bases). Germline V CDR1 and CDR2: SGHTA, FQGNSA. V gave up 7 bases and J gave up 5 bases, with 18 bases separating them. The CDR3 spans 15 residues. The chain's CDR3 is CASTYRDSTHNEQFF. The CDR3 DNA reads TGTGCCAGCACCTACCGGGACTCCACTCACAATGAGCAGTTCTTC.

This clone has only one observation. V is TRBV25-1 and J is TRBJ1-4; unclear D gene. The CDR3 has 15 residues. The germline V and J ends were trimmed by 3 bases and 0 bases, with 8 bases remaining between them. Looked up from germline, CDR1 is MGHDK and CDR2 is SYGVNS. The CDR3 region is CASSDLFATNEKLFF. The CDR3 region has the DNA TGTGCCAGCAGTGATCTGTTTGCAACTAATGAAAAACTGTTTTTT.

The chain is built from TRBV27 and TRBJ2-7; perhaps TRBD1 as D (5 bases). The CDR3 covers 14 residues. Germline loops: CDR1 MNHEY, CDR2 SMNVEV (reference sequence). With 3 bases removed from V and 4 bases from J, the gap between germline ends came to 13 bases. The CDR3 loop is CASSFAGYRYEQYF. The CDR3, as DNA: TGTGCCAGCAGTTTTGCAGGGTATAGGTACGAGCAGTACTTC.

Written as DNA, the CDR3 is TGTGCCAGCAGCTTCCTGGCGGGTGAGCAGTTCTTC. This codes for CASSFLAGEQFF. The V and J genes are TRBV7-9 and TRBJ2-1; the D gene is possibly TRBD2 (5 bases). This CDR3 has 12 amino acids. Germline CDR1 and CDR2: SEHNR and FQNEAQ (reference sequence). With 3 bases removed from V and 9 bases from J, the gap between germline ends came to 9 bases. Full variable domain (remainder filled in from reference TRBV7-9 and TRBJ2-1): DTGVSQNPRHKITKRGQNVTFRCDPISEHNRLYWYRQTLGQGPEFLTYFQNEAQLEKSRLLSDRFSAERPKGSFSTLEIQRTEQGDSAMYLCASSFLAGEQFFGPGTRLTVL.